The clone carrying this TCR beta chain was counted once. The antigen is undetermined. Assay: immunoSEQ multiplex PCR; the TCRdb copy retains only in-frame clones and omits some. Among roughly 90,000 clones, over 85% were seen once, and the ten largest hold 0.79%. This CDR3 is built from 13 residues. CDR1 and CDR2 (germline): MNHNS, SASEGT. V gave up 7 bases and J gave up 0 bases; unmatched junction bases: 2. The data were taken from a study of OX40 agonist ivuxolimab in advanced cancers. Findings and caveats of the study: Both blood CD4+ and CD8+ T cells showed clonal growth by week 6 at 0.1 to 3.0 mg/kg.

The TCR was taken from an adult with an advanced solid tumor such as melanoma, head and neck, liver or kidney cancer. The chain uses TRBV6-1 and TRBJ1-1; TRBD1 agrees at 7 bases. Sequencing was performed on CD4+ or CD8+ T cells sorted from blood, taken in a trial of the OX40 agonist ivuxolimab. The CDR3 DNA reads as TGTGCCAGCACCCAGGGGGTGAACACTGAAGCTTTCTTT. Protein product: CASTQGVNTEAFF.